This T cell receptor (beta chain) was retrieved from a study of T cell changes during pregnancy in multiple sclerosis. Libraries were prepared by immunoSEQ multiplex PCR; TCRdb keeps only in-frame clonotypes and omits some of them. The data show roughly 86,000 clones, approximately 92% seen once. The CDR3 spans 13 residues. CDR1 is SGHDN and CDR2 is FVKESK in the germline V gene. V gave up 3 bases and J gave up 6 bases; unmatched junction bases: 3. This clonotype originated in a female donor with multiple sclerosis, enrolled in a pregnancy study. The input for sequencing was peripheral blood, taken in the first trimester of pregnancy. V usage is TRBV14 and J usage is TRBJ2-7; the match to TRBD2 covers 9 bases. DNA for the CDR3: TGTGCCAGCAGCCAGGGACTAGCAGCCGAGCAGTACTTC. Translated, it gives CASSQGLAAEQYF.